Given below is one T cell receptor beta chain in context. The antigen remains undetermined. This sample stems from a study of cytomegalovirus exposure and HLA in healthy donors. An approximately 130-subject validation cohort, separate from the approximately 720-subject first cohort, supplied the donors. Broader study findings: Subsequent analysis showed first-cohort TCR clusters tending to co-occur in around 130 validation repertoires.

Assay used: immunoSEQ multiplex PCR; TCRdb lists only in-frame clones, some missing. The sample holds 220,000 or so clones, roughly 84% seen once. There are 13 residues in the CDR3. V lost 2 bases and J lost 3, with 9 bases in between. Germline lookup yields CDR1 SGHRS and CDR2 YFSETQ. The sequencing input was PBMCs. This TCR was recovered from a woman aged 18-29 years in good health and CMV-seropositive. The V gene is TRBV5-1, the J gene TRBJ2-7; D remains ambiguous. The CDR3, as DNA: TGCGCCAGCAGCTTAGGAGTCCGCTACGAGCAGTACTTC. Its protein is CASSLGVRYEQYF.